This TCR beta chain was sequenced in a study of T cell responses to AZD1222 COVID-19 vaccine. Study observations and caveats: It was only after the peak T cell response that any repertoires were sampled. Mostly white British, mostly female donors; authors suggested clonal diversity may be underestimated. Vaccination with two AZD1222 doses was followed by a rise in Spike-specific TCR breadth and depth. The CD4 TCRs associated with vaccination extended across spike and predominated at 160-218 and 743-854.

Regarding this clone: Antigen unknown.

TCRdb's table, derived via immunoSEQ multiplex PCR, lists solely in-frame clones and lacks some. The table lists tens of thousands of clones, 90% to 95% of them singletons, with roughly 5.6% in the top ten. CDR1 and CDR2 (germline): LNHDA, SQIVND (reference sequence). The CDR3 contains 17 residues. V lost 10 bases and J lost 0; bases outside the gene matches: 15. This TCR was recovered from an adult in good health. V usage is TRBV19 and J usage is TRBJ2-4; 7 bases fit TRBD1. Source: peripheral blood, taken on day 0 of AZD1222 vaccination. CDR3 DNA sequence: TGTGCCAACCCCCATAGCACAGGGGATATAGCCAAAAACATTCAGTACTTC. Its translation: CANPHSTGDIAKNIQYF.